Below, 19 T cell receptor beta chains from the same sample are listed, as sequenced in a study of T cells in localized non-small cell lung cancer. Only in-frame clones appear in the TCRdb table, and some are missing; sequencing was by immunoSEQ multiplex PCR. The sample holds 70,000 to 85,000 clones, less than 85% seen once. The source was peripheral blood, collected before any cancer treatment. Source of these receptors: a female donor older than 55 with stage I lung adenocarcinoma.

The gene calls are TRBV2 and TRBJ2-2; no definite D call. V shed 7 bases and J shed 8 bases, with 17 bases lying between them. The CDR3 spans 14 residues. Germline values: CDR1 SNHLY, CDR2 FYNNEI. This CDR3 is CASKGQADAGELFF. The DNA of the CDR3 is TGTGCCAGCAAAGGGCAGGCCGATGCGGGGGAGCTGTTTTTT.

This chain links TRBV27 with TRBJ1-1; a weak D match, TRBD1 (5 bases). V gave up 4 bases and J gave up 3 bases, with 15 bases separating them. The CDR3 extends over 15 amino acids. CDR1 is MNHEY, CDR2 SMNVEV, per germline (reference sequence). The DNA for the CDR3 is TGTGCCAGCAGTTACGTGGGCACGGGGGACACTGAAGCTTTCTTT. It yields the protein CASSYVGTGDTEAFF.

The rearrangement links TRBV2 to TRBJ1-5; D is undetermined. The CDR3 runs to 16 residues. Trimming removed 4 bases at V and 3 bases at J, with 16 bases between. Germline-derived CDR1 and CDR2 are SNHLY and FYNNEI. Here the CDR3 DNA reads TGTGCCAGCAGTGTTTCATCCGGGCTGCCCAATCAGCCCCAGCATTTT. It encodes CASSVSSGLPNQPQHF.

This clone showed up just once. The chain uses TRBV15 and TRBJ1-6; D uncertain. There are 14 residues in the CDR3. CDR1 LNHNV and CDR2 YYDKDF come from the germline V gene (reference sequence). V lost 9 bases and J 0 bases, leaving 9 bases between the germline ends. For the CDR3, the DNA is TGTGCCACAGGGTCTGGCTCCTATAATTCACCCCTCCACTTT. This sequence encodes CATGSGSYNSPLHF. Combining the CDR3 with reference TRBV15 and TRBJ1-6 gives the whole variable domain DAMVIQNPRYQVTQFGKPVTLSCSQTLNHNVMYWYQQKSSQAPKLLFHYYDKDFNNEADTPDNFQSRRPNTSFCFLDIRSPGLGDTAMYLCATGSGSYNSPLHFGNGTRLTVT.

The CDR3 protein is CASSLRHEQYF. CDR3 nucleotide sequence: TGTGCCAGCAGCCTGCGGCACGAGCAGTACTTC. This chain joins TRBV14 and TRBJ2-7; no clear D gene. The germline V gene encodes CDR1 SGHDN and CDR2 FVKESK. The ends were cut back, 4 bases at V and 5 bases at J, with 6 bases in the middle. The CDR3 consists of 11 residues.

This sequence joins TRBV7-2 and TRBJ1-2, with 8 bases that match TRBD1. This CDR3 contains 15 residues. The germline V gene encodes CDR1 SGHTA and CDR2 FQGNSA. With 5 bases clipped from V and 4 bases from J, the junction kept 9 bases outside the gene matches. In nucleotides, the CDR3 is TGTGCCAGCAGCCCAGGGACAGGCGAAAGCTATGGCTACACCTTC. Its protein is CASSPGTGESYGYTF.

The chain has TRBV23-1 and TRBJ1-5; maybe TRBD1 (5 bases). TRBV23-1 is an ORF; its function is uncertain. This CDR3 is built from 20 residues. Trimming stripped 0 bases from V and 5 bases from J, with 26 bases between. CDR3 nucleotide sequence: TGCGCCAGCAGTCAATCGCCAGGGAGGCCCCCTCCCATAATTCATCAGCCCCAGCATTTT. Its protein product is CASSQSPGRPPPIIHQPQHF.

The CDR3 spells CASSQWFDRGNQPQHF. The CDR3 DNA reads as TGCGCCAGCAGCCAATGGTTTGACAGGGGCAATCAGCCCCAGCATTTT. The chain carries TRBV4-1 and TRBJ1-5; 7 nucleotides match TRBD1. This CDR3 region has 16 residues. Germline V lookup: CDR1 MGHRA, CDR2 YSYEKL. J lost 2 bases, V lost 2 bases, and 6 bases had no gene match.

The chain uses TRBV11-2 and TRBJ1-5; tentative D call: TRBD1 (6 bases). V shed 1 base and J shed 3 bases, with 10 bases lying between them. The CDR3 runs to 15 residues. Germline CDR1 SGHAT, CDR2 FQNNGV. The CDR3 protein is CASSLAGALNQPQHF. The CDR3 bases are TGTGCCAGCAGCTTAGCAGGGGCCCTCAATCAGCCCCAGCATTTT.

The chain joins TRBV5-4 to TRBJ2-7, with a tentative D call TRBD2 (6 bases). CDR1 SGHNT and CDR2 YYREEE come from the germline V gene (reference sequence). V dropped 0 bases and J dropped 2 bases, with 12 bases sitting between them. The CDR3 sequence is 15 residues long. The CDR3 sequence: CASSLGLRGTYEQYF. The CDR3 nucleotides are TGTGCCAGCAGCTTGGGACTGCGGGGAACCTACGAGCAGTACTTC. Complete variable domain (other parts from reference TRBV5-4 and TRBJ2-7): ETGVTQSPTHLIKTRGQQVTLRCSSQSGHNTVSWYQQALGQGPQFIFQYYREEENGRGNFPPRFSGLQFPNYSSELNVNALELDDSALYLCASSLGLRGTYEQYFGPGTRLTVT.

The chain links TRBV6-5 to TRBJ2-1; no definite D call. Germline CDR1 and CDR2: MNHEY and SVGAGI. Trimming pared 8 bases from V and 9 bases from J, leaving 11 bases between. The CDR3 contains 11 residues. DNA of the CDR3: TGTGCCAGCGCTTGGGCAGGTGAGCAGTTCTTC. Its translation is CASAWAGEQFF.

V usage is TRBV25-1 and J usage is TRBJ2-3; D gene uncertain. CDR1 is MGHDK and CDR2 is SYGVNS in the germline V gene. The CDR3 spans 14 residues. Trimming removed 2 bases from V and 1 base from J, with 7 bases in between. The CDR3 DNA reads TGTGCCAGCAGTGAAGAACCGGGCACAGATACGCAGTATTTT. Translated: CASSEEPGTDTQYF.

The V call is TRBV6-5, the J call TRBJ1-5; D possibly corresponds to TRBD1 (6 bases). This CDR3 is built from 13 residues. Germline values: CDR1 MNHEY, CDR2 SVGAGI. Between the trimmed V and J ends, which lost 6 bases and 8 bases, there was a span of 14 bases. The CDR3: CASSPGVMEPQHF. The CDR3, as DNA: TGTGCCAGCAGCCCAGGGGTAATGGAGCCCCAGCATTTT.

This chain links TRBV18 with TRBJ2-7; D not resolved. The CDR3 runs 15 residues. Germline V gene data show CDR1 as KGHSH and CDR2 as LQKENI. V lost 3 bases and J 5 bases, leaving 17 bases between the germline ends. Written as DNA, the CDR3 is TGTGCCAGCTCACCCTACTCCCTAGGTTTGGACGAGCAGTACTTC. This codes for CASSPYSLGLDEQYF. Full variable domain (outside the CDR3, taken from reference TRBV18 and TRBJ2-7): NAGVMQNPRHLVRRRGQEARLRCSPMKGHSHVYWYRQLPEEGLKFMVYLQKENIIDESGMPKERFSAEFPKEGPSILRIQQVVRGDSAAYFCASSPYSLGLDEQYFGPGTRLTVT.

CDR3: CASSTQGGEAFF. CDR3 nucleotide sequence: TGTGCCAGCAGCACCCAGGGGGGTGAAGCTTTCTTT. The rearrangement links TRBV7-8 to TRBJ1-1, with TRBD1 matching 7 bases. CDR1 and CDR2 (germline): SGHVS, FQNEAQ. The CDR3 has 12 amino acids. The V segment lost 5 bases and the J segment 7 bases; nucleotides outside the gene matches: 4.

CDR3 protein: CASSGIGLANYNEQFF. Here the CDR3 DNA reads TGTGCCAGCAGTGGGATTGGACTAGCGAATTACAATGAGCAGTTCTTC. V usage is TRBV28 and J usage is TRBJ2-1; 9 bases fit TRBD2. The CDR3 sequence is 16 residues long. Germline V gives CDR1 MDHEN, CDR2 SYDVKM. The J segment lost 4 bases and the V segment lost 5 bases, leaving 9 bases of the junction unmatched.

The chain employs TRBV29-1 and TRBJ2-5; D may match TRBD1 or TRBD2 (8 bases each). The CDR3 is 15 residues long. Germline CDR1 and CDR2: SQVTM and ANQGSEA. V was trimmed by 6 bases and J by 4 bases, leaving 21 bases between them. The DNA of the CDR3 is TGCAGCGTAACCGGGGGGGCGGACAGGGTAGAGACCCAGTACTTC. Translating gives CSVTGGADRVETQYF.

The V gene is TRBV19, the J gene TRBJ2-7; D gene uncertain. CDR3 length: 14 residues. Trimming took off 3 bases at V and 1 base at J, with 10 bases between the two ends. Germline loops: CDR1 LNHDA, CDR2 SQIVND (reference sequence). The CDR3 is CASSMQENSYEQYF. CDR3 DNA sequence: TGTGCCAGTAGTATGCAGGAGAATTCCTACGAGCAGTACTTC.

The genes are TRBV4-1 and TRBJ2-3; TRBD2 matches at 11 bases. Germline values: CDR1 MGHRA, CDR2 YSYEKL. V lost 0 bases and J lost 3; bases outside the gene matches: 17. The CDR3 runs to 21 residues. The CDR3 region is CASSQDLVLSGRVRRTDTQYF. Here the CDR3 DNA reads TGCGCCAGCAGCCAAGATCTAGTCCTTAGCGGGAGGGTTAGACGGACAGATACGCAGTATTTT.